Below, one T cell receptor (beta chain) is given with its context. Its antigen remains unknown. Unique molecular identifiers were added to individual cDNA molecules. TCRdb passed the 5' RACE reads through MiXCR, listing each CDR3 protein once. The sample consists of 35,000 to 50,000 distinct CDR3 sequences, approximately 7.1% of them appearing once. The data are from a study of early T cells in non-severe SARS-CoV-2 infection. About the study: Unpaired chains resulted from sequencing bulk RNA of unsorted whole blood. Study-wide results and caveats: Sequences matched to VDJdb favored anti-spike CD8 responses, while private and CD4 specificities were missed.

The sequenced sample was whole blood. This TCR was sampled from an adult who was a healthcare worker with PCR-confirmed SARS-CoV-2 infection or an uninfected control (not recorded which).

DNA for the CDR3: TGTGCCAGCAGCCGCGGACAGCAAGAGACCCAGTACTTC. Translating gives CASSRGQQETQYF. V is TRBV7-9 and J is TRBJ2-5; tentative D call: TRBD1 (6 bases). The length of the CDR3 is 13 residues. Trimming stripped 5 bases from V and 2 bases from J, with 9 bases between. The V gene's germline CDR1 is SEHNR and CDR2 FQNEAQ (reference sequence).